The TCR beta chain described here comes from a study of blood T cell repertoires in COVID-19. For the study at large: COVID-19 samples, acute and convalescent, were from the United States, Italy and Spain. From T cells, B-cell-depleted T cells, or PBMCs came the material, which was cDNA or gDNA.

In germline, CDR1 is MNHNY, CDR2 SVGAGI (reference sequence). Deletions cut 0 bases from V and 0 bases from J, with 3 bases between. CDR3 length: 14 residues. Original processing methods: Amplified reference gene primers provided the basis for estimating nucleated cell counts. Measured with immunoSEQ multiplex PCR; TCRdb has only the in-frame clones, and not every one. Clone size and the V and J calls come from that table; the DNA yielded D and trimming. The table lists 150,000 to 200,000 clones, about 86% of them singletons, with approximately 13% in the top ten. The gene calls are TRBV6-6 and TRBJ2-1; unclear D gene. This clonotype was obtained from a woman in her seventies with COVID-19, enrolled during active disease. The sample was peripheral blood. DNA of the CDR3: TGTGCCAGCAGTTACTCCGGCTCCTACAATGAGCAGTTCTTC. Encoded protein: CASSYSGSYNEQFF.